The TCR beta chain described here comes from a study of cytomegalovirus exposure and HLA in healthy donors. About the study: Out of a few hundred genotyped donors, 81% belonged to the Caucasian-associated ancestry cluster.

In this sample, this clone turned up a few times. Amplification used 60 Vbeta primers and 13 Jbeta primers. Clones were read by immunoSEQ multiplex PCR, and TCRdb kept only the in-frame ones, dropping some. The repertoire includes over 150,000 clones, 70% to 75% of them detected once, and 2.5% to 3.5% sits in the top ten. The V gene's germline CDR1 is LNHDA and CDR2 SQIVND (reference sequence). Trimming took 5 bases from V and 2 from J, leaving 16 bases between them. The CDR3 spans 15 residues. The sequencing sample was made of PBMCs. The receptor's source is a woman between 25 and 40 years old in good health and CMV-seropositive. The rearrangement joins TRBV19 to TRBJ2-7; D possibly corresponds to TRBD2 (6 bases). Here the CDR3 DNA reads TGTGCCAGTAGTGGCGGGGCGGGCGAGACCTACGAGCAGTACTTC. It is translated as CASSGGAGETYEQYF.